This TCR beta chain was identified during a study of CD8+CD57+ T cells in acquired aplastic anemia. The wider study: The average for DNA from sorted CD4+ and CD8+ cells was about 2.9 ug. Study results and limitations: Any difference that existed in CD8+ Simpson's diversity between patients and controls was not significant.

The use of genomic DNA as template underpinned the TCR beta VDJ and CDR3 profiling. One entry per CDR3 protein, called by TCRdb with MiXCR from the reads. The repertoire holds about 210,000 distinct CDR3 sequences, with roughly 35% as singletons. This clonotype was counted only a few times. The antigen is undetermined. Germline V gene sequence: CDR1 SGHRS, CDR2 YFSETQ. V lost 1 base and J lost 3, with 11 bases in between. This CDR3 contains 15 residues. The sequence was obtained from a human donor in good health, serving as a control. The sequenced sample consisted of sorted CD4+, CD8+, or CD8+CD57+ T cells (not recorded which) from PBMCs. The V call is TRBV5-1, the J call TRBJ1-3; D might be TRBD1 (5 bases). This CDR3 is CASSLRGGSGNTIYF. In DNA, the CDR3 is TGCGCCAGCAGCTTGAGGGGTGGGAGTGGAAACACCATATATTTT.